This T cell receptor beta chain was sequenced during a study of T-cell reconstitution after alpha-beta-depleted transplantation in children. Study-level points and caveats: Expanded graft clones numbering several hundred reportedly gave rise to alpha-beta T cells about two months after transplant.

A TCRbeta library incorporating unique molecular identifiers was prepared. MiXCR, run by TCRdb on the PCR reads, gives a single entry per CDR3 protein. The sample carries approximately 230,000 distinct CDR3 sequences, under 30% recorded once. The ends were cut back, 0 bases at V and 9 bases at J, with 18 bases in the middle. The germline CDR1 and CDR2 sequences are DFQATT and SNEGSKA (reference sequence). The CDR3 totals 14 residues. Points on this clonotype: The antigen is unknown.

The receptor's source is a female patient aged 2-9 years who had a stem cell transplant for congenital amegakaryocytic thrombocytopenia, so the T cells may come from the graft donor. Sequences were derived from PBMCs, mostly from graft donor cells, sampled 360 days after TCRalphabeta/CD19-depleted stem cell transplant. This chain links TRBV20-1 with TRBJ2-7; unclear D gene. The DNA for the CDR3 is TGCAGTGCTAGAGATGAGAGAGGCCCCTTGGCGCAGTACTTC. Encoded protein: CSARDERGPLAQYF.